A selection of T cell receptor beta chains follows, all from one sample in a study of blood T cell repertoires in COVID-19. Repertoires were generated with immunoSEQ multiplex PCR, while TCRdb's copy carries only in-frame clones and drops some. The sample includes 200,000 to 250,000 clones, approximately 90% of them seen just once. What was sequenced was PBMCs or T cells enriched from blood (not recorded which). The source is a woman younger than 30 in a cohort exposed to, infected with or recovered from COVID-19 (not recorded which). CDR3s include the opening cysteine and the closing phenylalanine or tryptophan. The D gene is left open where the match is weak. Some rows have no size entry. The others give once, few or many, or a class for an expanded clone.

d_gene,abundance,j_gene,v_gene,CDR3aa,CDR3nt
-,-,TRBJ1-5,TRBV2,CASRTISNQPQHF,TGTGCCAGCCGGACAATTAGCAATCAGCCCCAGCATTTT
-,-,TRBJ2-7,TRBV5-8,CASSFRVEQYF,TGTGCCAGCAGCTTCAGGGTTGAGCAGTACTTC
-,once,TRBJ2-3,TRBV19,CASSSRTDTQYF,TGTGCCAGTAGTTCCCGGACAGATACGCAGTATTTT
-,few,TRBJ1-5,TRBV6-6,CASSPTGLDNSNQPQHF,TGTGCCAGCAGTCCCACAGGGCTAGATAATAGCAATCAGCCCCAGCATTTT
TRBD2,-,TRBJ2-7,TRBV9,CASSPRFGTRIYEQYF,TGTGCCAGCAGCCCGAGATTCGGGACTAGAATCTACGAGCAGTACTTC
TRBD2,few,TRBJ2-5,TRBV7-8,CASSLGRGGGETQYF,TGTGCCAGCAGCTTGGGGCGGGGGGGCGGAGAGACCCAGTACTTC
-,-,TRBJ1-1,TRBV10-3,CAINDRMNTEAFF,TGTGCCATCAATGACAGAATGAACACTGAAGCTTTCTTT
-,-,TRBJ1-3,TRBV9,CASARRGADGNTIYF,TGTGCCAGCGCCAGACGGGGGGCGGATGGAAACACCATATATTTT
TRBD2,-,TRBJ2-5,TRBV4-1,CASSQIGALAGGGETQYF,TGCGCCAGCAGCCAAATCGGTGCACTAGCGGGGGGTGGGGAGACCCAGTACTTC
TRBD1,-,TRBJ2-2,TRBV18,CASSPVRDRNAGELFF,TGTGCCAGCTCACCAGTCCGGGACAGAAACGCCGGGGAGCTGTTTTTT
TRBD1,-,TRBJ1-1,TRBV5-4,CASRRDREGTEAFF,TGTGCCAGCAGGAGGGACAGGGAAGGGACTGAAGCTTTCTTT
-,-,TRBJ2-5,TRBV16,CASSPLYGTRQETQYF,TGTGCCAGCAGCCCATTATATGGGACACGCCAAGAGACCCAGTACTTC
-,-,TRBJ2-5,TRBV7-9,CASSPQGTRANSQYF,TGTGCCAGCAGCCCACAGGGGACTAGGGCCAACTCCCAGTACTTC
TRBD2,-,TRBJ2-5,TRBV15,CATRRSGAGETQYF,TGTGCCACCAGAAGGAGCGGGGCTGGAGAGACCCAGTACTTC
-,-,TRBJ1-2,TRBV19,CASSIGGGNYGYTF,TGTGCCAGTAGTATAGGTGGGGGCAACTATGGCTACACCTTC
TRBD1,-,TRBJ1-1,TRBV19,CASSSPDRVGSEAFF,TGTGCCAGTAGTTCTCCGGACAGGGTGGGATCCGAAGCTTTCTTT
-,-,TRBJ1-6,TRBV6-1,CASSEQGNNSPLHF,TGTGCCAGCAGTGAACAGGGGAATAATTCACCCCTCCACTTT
TRBD1,-,TRBJ1-2,TRBV9,CASSTRTGGEANGYTF,TGTGCCAGCAGCACCCGGACAGGGGGCGAGGCTAATGGCTACACCTTC
-,-,TRBJ2-7,TRBV7-8,CASSLREKYEQYF,TGTGCCAGCAGCCTCCGGGAGAAGTACGAGCAGTACTTC
-,-,TRBJ2-2,TRBV29-1,CSLRQANTGELFF,TGCAGCCTTCGACAGGCGAACACCGGGGAGCTGTTTTTT
-,-,TRBJ2-7,TRBV30,CAWSGIGGSYEQYF,TGTGCCTGGAGTGGGATAGGGGGCTCCTACGAGCAGTACTTC
TRBD1,once,TRBJ1-1,TRBV20-1,CSASTGVEAFF,TGCAGTGCTAGTACAGGGGTTGAAGCTTTCTTT
-,few,TRBJ1-1,TRBV7-9,CASSLGNRESAFF,TGTGCCAGCAGCTTAGGTAACAGGGAGAGTGCTTTCTTT
-,-,TRBJ1-5,TRBV5-1,CASSLEGGNQPQHF,TGCGCCAGCAGCTTGGAAGGAGGCAATCAGCCCCAGCATTTT
-,-,TRBJ2-7,TRBV24-1,CATRNLIRVGGNYEQYF,TGTGCCACCAGGAACCTAATCCGGGTAGGGGGAAACTACGAGCAGTACTTC
TRBD2,-,TRBJ2-1,TRBV13,CASRLAGGDAYNEQFF,TGTGCCAGCAGGCTAGCGGGGGGCGACGCCTACAATGAGCAGTTCTTC
-,-,TRBJ1-2,TRBV2,CASSVLQQDFNYGYTF,TGTGCCAGCAGTGTTTTACAGCAGGATTTTAACTATGGCTACACCTTC
TRBD2,-,TRBJ2-3,TRBV13,CASSTRRIGGGSTDTQYF,TGTGCCAGCAGCACCCGTAGGATTGGCGGGGGAAGCACAGATACGCAGTATTTT
-,-,TRBJ2-7,TRBV27,CASRPATSYEQYF,TGTGCCAGCAGGCCCGCTACCTCCTACGAGCAGTACTTC
TRBD2,-,TRBJ2-7,TRBV2,CASGGIRTSVSYEQYF,TGTGCCAGCGGAGGTATAAGGACTAGCGTATCCTACGAGCAGTACTTC
-,-,TRBJ2-2,TRBV29-1,CSVEGRKTGELFF,TGCAGCGTTGAAGGGCGGAAGACCGGGGAGCTGTTTTTT
-,-,TRBJ2-3,TRBV25-1,CASSELVGPNSDTQYF,TGTGCCAGCAGTGAATTAGTGGGCCCTAACTCAGATACGCAGTATTTT
-,-,TRBJ1-1,TRBV10-1,CASRSGGPNTEAFF,TGCGCCAGCAGGAGCGGGGGCCCGAACACTGAAGCTTTCTTT
-,-,TRBJ2-7,TRBV27,CASTQGYEQYF,TGTGCCAGCACTCAGGGCTACGAGCAGTACTTC
-,-,TRBJ2-2,TRBV7-8,CASRRLQETGELFF,TGTGCCAGCAGACGTTTACAGGAGACCGGGGAGCTGTTTTTT
TRBD1,-,TRBJ1-1,TRBV10-3,CAISGQPGQGATTEAFF,TGTGCCATCAGTGGGCAACCGGGACAGGGGGCTACCACTGAAGCTTTCTTT
TRBD2,once,TRBJ2-1,TRBV7-9,CASSSLLALSYNEQFF,TGTGCCAGCAGCTCTTTACTAGCGCTCTCCTACAATGAGCAGTTCTTC
TRBD1,few,TRBJ1-1,TRBV18,CASSPSSGQGAQWAFF,TGTGCCAGCTCACCATCAAGCGGACAGGGGGCCCAATGGGCTTTCTTT
-,-,TRBJ1-5,TRBV5-1,CASRSGNNQPQHF,TGCGCCAGTCGCTCAGGGAACAATCAGCCCCAGCATTTT
-,-,TRBJ2-1,TRBV9,CASSVSGTGYNEQFF,TGTGCCAGCAGCGTCTCCGGGACTGGATACAATGAGCAGTTCTTC
TRBD1,once,TRBJ2-1,TRBV18,CASSSTGGEQFF,TGTGCCAGCTCATCAACAGGGGGTGAGCAGTTCTTC
-,-,TRBJ2-7,TRBV6-5,CASSPRGDKTYEQYF,TGTGCCAGCAGTCCCAGGGGTGACAAGACCTACGAGCAGTACTTC
-,-,TRBJ1-2,TRBV9,CASSPGPGLDYGYTF,TGTGCCAGCAGCCCAGGCCCGGGGTTGGACTATGGCTACACCTTC
-,-,TRBJ1-2,TRBV6-1,CASSQDRRYTF,TGTGCCAGCAGTCAAGACAGACGCTACACCTTC
-,-,TRBJ1-5,TRBV6-5,CASSSGSNQPQHF,TGTGCCAGCAGTTCCGGGAGCAATCAGCCCCAGCATTTT